This T cell receptor beta chain was identified in a study of liver allograft versus peripheral blood T cells. Overall study context: Repertoires from peripheral blood of liver transplant recipients were compared with those inside their transplanted livers. Study conclusions and caveats: Repertoires of T cell receptors in liver allografts reportedly differed from peripheral blood repertoires.

This clonotype was seen a handful of times. The antigen remains undetermined. TCRdb reanalysed the reads using MiXCR and keeps one entry per CDR3 protein. The sample lists over 2,500 distinct CDR3 sequences, 14% to 15% seen once, with 40% to 55% in the top ten. The CDR3 loop spans 15 amino acids. Germline V lookup: CDR1 SEHNR, CDR2 FQNEAQ (reference sequence). The ends lost 4 bases at V and 5 bases at J; junction bases unmatched: 8. This sequence was found in a human patient who had a liver transplant. Part of the T cells may come from the graft donor. The J gene is TRBJ2-3, the V gene TRBV7-9; 8 positions match TRBD2. In nucleotides, the CDR3 is TGTGCCAGCAGCTCCGGACTAGCCCGAATAGATACGCAGTATTTT. This sequence encodes CASSSGLARIDTQYF.